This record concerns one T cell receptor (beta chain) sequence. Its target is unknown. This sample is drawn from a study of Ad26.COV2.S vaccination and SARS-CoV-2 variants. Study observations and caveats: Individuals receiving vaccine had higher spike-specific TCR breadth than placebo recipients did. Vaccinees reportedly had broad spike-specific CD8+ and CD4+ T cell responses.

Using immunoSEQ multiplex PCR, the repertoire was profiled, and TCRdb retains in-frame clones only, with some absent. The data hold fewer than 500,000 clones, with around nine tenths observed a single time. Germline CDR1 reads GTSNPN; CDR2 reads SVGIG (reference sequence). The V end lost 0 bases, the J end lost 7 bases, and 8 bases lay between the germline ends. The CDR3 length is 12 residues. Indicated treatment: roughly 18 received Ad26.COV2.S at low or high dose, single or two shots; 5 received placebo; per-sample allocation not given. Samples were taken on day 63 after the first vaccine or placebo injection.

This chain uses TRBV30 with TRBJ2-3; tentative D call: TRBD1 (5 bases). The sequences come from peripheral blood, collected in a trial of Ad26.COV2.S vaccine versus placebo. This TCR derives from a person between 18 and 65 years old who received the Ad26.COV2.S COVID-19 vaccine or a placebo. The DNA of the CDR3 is TGTGCCTGGAGTGTTGACAGAAATACGCAGTATTTT. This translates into CAWSVDRNTQYF.